This T cell receptor beta chain was observed in a study of CD8 T cells in ankylosing spondylitis. Study findings and constraints: Matched ankylosing spondylitis synovial fluid reportedly contained a significantly enriched population of disease-linked clones. Characteristic of ankylosing spondylitis blood, it appeared, was a TCR beta motif comprising 7 to 9 highly homologous variants.

Making use of molecular barcodes, quantitative 5'-RACE generated TCR beta libraries. In TCRdb, the 5' RACE reads were re-called with MiXCR into one record per CDR3 protein. The sample carries roughly 440,000 distinct CDR3 sequences, 17% recorded once. Germline loops: CDR1 SNHLY, CDR2 FYNNEI. V lost 1 base and J lost 3; bases outside the gene matches: 1. The CDR3 sequence is 14 residues long. Details on this clonotype: Antigen unknown.

This TCR was recovered from a male donor with ankylosing spondylitis. The material sequenced was blood, either unsorted or a sorted T cell fraction (not recorded which). The rearrangement uses TRBV2 and TRBJ2-7, with 9 positions matching TRBD2. The CDR3 protein is CASSEVAGDYEQYF. CDR3 nucleotide sequence: TGTGCCAGCAGTGAAGTAGCGGGAGACTACGAGCAGTACTTC. The variable domain in full, completed from reference TRBV2 and TRBJ2-7, reads EPEVTQTPSHQVTQMGQEVILRCVPISNHLYFYWYRQILGQKVEFLVSFYNNEISEKSEIFDDQFSVERPDGSNFTLKIRSTKLEDSAMYFCASSEVAGDYEQYFGPGTRLTVT.